This T cell receptor beta chain was obtained from a study of control samples from healthy donors and cancer patients (dated by TCRdb to 2020 to 2022). Its CDR3 holds 15 amino acids, cysteine through phenylalanine. The CDR3 DNA has 45 bases and is translated from base 1. From a lookup of the germline V gene, CDR1 and CDR2 are MGHRA and YSYEKL. Relative to germline, V is 4 bases shorter and J is 0 bases shorter, with 10 bases between their ends. The protocol used for the library was the immunoSEQ multiplex PCR assay. TCRdb took over this immuneACCESS table, retaining in-frame rearrangements with V and J assigned. Such tables are incomplete; in checked studies, under half of the missing clones stem from an unresolved V gene, and the remainder is unexplained. The sample records about 180,000 clones, 90% to 95% of which are singletons. The ten largest account for around 1.5% of the sample. On this clone: No antigen is known for it. No base quality information exists; no much larger clone differs at one position.

The sample comprised blood. Rearrangement joined TRBV4-1 to TRBJ2-1, with a tentative D gene TRBD1 over 6 matching bases. The TCR sequence derives from a man aged 25-45 years in good health. In nucleotide form, the sequence is TGCGCCAGCAGCCGGACGGACAGCTCCTACAATGAGCAGTTCTTC. The encoded protein is CASSRTDSSYNEQFF.